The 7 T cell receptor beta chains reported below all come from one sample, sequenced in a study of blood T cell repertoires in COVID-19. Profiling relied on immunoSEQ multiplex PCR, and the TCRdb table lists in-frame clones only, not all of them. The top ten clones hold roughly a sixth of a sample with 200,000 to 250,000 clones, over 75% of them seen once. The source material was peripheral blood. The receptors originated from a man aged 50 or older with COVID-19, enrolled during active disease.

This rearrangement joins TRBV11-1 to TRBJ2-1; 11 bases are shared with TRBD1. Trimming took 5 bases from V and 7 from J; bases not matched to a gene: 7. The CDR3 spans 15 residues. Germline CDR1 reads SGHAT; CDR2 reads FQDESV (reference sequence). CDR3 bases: TGTGCCAGCAGCATCCGGGACAGGGGGAGGAATGAGCAGTTCTTC. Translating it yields CASSIRDRGRNEQFF.

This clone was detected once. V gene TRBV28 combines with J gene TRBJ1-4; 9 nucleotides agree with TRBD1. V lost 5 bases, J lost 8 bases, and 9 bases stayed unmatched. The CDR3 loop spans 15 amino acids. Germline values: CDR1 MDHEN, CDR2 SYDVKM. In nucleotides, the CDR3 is TGTGCCAGCAGTACGGCACAGGGGGCCGGCGAAAAACTGTTTTTT. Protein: CASSTAQGAGEKLFF.

CDR3 residues: CASSRTGWADEQYF. The CDR3 DNA is TGTGCCAGCAGTCGGACAGGGTGGGCGGACGAGCAGTACTTC. The J gene is TRBJ2-7, the V gene TRBV7-8; TRBD1 aligns across 8 bases. Germline-derived CDR1 and CDR2 are SGHVS and FQNEAQ. Trimming at V came to 6 bases and at J to 5 bases, leaving 9 bases not matched to a gene. The CDR3 spans 14 residues.

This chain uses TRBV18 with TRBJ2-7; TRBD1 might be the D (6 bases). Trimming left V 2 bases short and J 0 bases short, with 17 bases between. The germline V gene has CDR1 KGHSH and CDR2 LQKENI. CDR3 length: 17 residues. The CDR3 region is CASSPIWDTQASYEQYF. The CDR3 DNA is TGTGCCAGCTCACCAATATGGGACACCCAGGCCTCCTACGAGCAGTACTTC. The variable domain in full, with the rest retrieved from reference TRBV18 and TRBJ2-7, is NAGVMQNPRHLVRRRGQEARLRCSPMKGHSHVYWYRQLPEEGLKFMVYLQKENIIDESGMPKERFSAEFPKEGPSILRIQQVVRGDSAAYFCASSPIWDTQASYEQYFGPGTRLTVT.

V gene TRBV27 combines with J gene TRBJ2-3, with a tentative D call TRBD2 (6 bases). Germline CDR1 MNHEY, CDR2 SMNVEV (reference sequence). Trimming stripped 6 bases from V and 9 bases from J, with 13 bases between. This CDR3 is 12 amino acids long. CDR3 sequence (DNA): TGTGCCAGCAGGAGCCGTGCGGGAACGCAGTATTTT. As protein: CASRSRAGTQYF.

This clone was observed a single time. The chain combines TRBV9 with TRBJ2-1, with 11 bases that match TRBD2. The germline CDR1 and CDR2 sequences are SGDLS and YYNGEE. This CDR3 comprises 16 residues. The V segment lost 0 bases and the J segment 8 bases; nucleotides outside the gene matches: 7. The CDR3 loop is CASSVDSLAGGDEQFF. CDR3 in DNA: TGTGCCAGCAGCGTAGATTCCCTAGCGGGGGGTGATGAGCAGTTCTTC. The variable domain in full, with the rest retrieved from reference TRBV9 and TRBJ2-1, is DSGVTQTPKHLITATGQRVTLRCSPRSGDLSVYWYQQSLDQGLQFLIQYYNGEERAKGNILERFSAQQFPDLHSELNLSSLELGDSALYFCASSVDSLAGGDEQFFGPGTRLTVL.

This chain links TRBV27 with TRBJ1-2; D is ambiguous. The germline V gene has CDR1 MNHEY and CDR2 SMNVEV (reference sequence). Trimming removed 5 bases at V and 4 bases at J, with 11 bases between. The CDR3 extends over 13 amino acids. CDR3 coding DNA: TGTGCCAGCAGTGTGAGGGAGGGCTATGGCTACACCTTC. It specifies CASSVREGYGYTF.